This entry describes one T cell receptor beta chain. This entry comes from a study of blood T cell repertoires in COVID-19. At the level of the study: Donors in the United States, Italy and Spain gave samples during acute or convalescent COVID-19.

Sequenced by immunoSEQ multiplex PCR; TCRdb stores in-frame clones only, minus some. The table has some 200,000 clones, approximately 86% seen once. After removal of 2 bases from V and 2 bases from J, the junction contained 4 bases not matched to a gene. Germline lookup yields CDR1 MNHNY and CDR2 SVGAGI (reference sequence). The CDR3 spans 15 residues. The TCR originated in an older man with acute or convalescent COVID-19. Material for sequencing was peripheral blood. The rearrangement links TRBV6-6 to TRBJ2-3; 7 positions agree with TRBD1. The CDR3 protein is CASSYEGAYTDTQYF. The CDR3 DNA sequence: TGTGCCAGCAGTTACGAGGGGGCCTACACAGATACGCAGTATTTT.